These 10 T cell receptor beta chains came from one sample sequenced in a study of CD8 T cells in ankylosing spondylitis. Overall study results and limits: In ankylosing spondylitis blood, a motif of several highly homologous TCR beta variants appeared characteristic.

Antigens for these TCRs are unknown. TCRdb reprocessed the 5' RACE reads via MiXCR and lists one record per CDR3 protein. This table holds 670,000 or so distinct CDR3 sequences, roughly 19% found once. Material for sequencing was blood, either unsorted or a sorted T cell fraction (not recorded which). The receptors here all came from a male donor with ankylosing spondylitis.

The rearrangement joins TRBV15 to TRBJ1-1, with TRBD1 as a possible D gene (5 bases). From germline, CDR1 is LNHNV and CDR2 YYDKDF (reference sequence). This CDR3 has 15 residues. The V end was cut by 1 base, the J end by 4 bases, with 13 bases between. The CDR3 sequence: CATSRGSTVGTEAFF. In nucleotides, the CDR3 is TGTGCCACCAGCAGAGGTTCGACAGTGGGCACTGAAGCTTTCTTT.

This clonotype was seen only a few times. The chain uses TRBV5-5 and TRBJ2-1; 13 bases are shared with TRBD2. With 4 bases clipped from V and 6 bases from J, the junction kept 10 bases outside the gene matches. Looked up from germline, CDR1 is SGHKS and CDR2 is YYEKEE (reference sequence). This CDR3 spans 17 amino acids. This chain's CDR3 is CASSPGPGTSGTNEQFF. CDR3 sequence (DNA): TGTGCCAGCAGCCCAGGACCCGGGACTAGCGGGACCAATGAGCAGTTCTTC.

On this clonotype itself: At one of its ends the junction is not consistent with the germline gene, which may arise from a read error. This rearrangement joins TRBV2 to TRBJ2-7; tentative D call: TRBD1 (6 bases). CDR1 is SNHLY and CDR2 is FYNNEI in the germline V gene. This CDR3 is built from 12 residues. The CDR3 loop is CASSEGTLEQYF. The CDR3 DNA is TGTGCCAGCAGCGAAGGGACATTGGAGCAGTACTTC.

CDR3 protein: CASSFPSNREHYNEQFF. As DNA, the CDR3 is TGCGCCAGCAGCTTCCCCTCAAACAGGGAGCACTACAATGAGCAGTTCTTC. V and J are TRBV5-1 and TRBJ2-1; D possibly corresponds to TRBD1 (6 bases). Per the germline V gene, CDR1 is SGHRS and CDR2 is YFSETQ. Trimming took 2 bases from V and 3 from J, leaving 18 bases between them. The CDR3 extends over 17 amino acids.

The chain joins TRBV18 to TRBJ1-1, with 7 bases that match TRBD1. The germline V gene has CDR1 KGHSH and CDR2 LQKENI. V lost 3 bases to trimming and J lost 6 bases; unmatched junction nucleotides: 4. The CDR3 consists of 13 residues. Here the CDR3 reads CASSPNRGSEAFF. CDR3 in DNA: TGTGCCAGCTCACCGAACAGGGGATCTGAAGCTTTCTTT.

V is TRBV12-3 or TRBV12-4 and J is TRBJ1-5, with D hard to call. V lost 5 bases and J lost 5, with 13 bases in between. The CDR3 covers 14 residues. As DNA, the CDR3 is TGTGCCAGCAGTCTGGGGATGGCCCATCAGCCCCAGCATTTT. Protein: CASSLGMAHQPQHF.

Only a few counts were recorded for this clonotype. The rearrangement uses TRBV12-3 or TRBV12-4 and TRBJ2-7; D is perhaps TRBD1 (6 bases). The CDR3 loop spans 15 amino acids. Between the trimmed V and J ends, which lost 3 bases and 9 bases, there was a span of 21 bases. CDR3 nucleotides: TGTGCCAGCAGTTTCGGGGACATAACGCCTTCGGGGCAGTACTTC. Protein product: CASSFGDITPSGQYF.

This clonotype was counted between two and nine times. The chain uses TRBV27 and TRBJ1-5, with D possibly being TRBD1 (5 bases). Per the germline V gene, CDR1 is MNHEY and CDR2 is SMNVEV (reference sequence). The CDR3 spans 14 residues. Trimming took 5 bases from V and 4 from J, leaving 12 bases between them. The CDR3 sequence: CASSINGGNQPQHF. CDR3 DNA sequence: TGTGCCAGCAGTATTAATGGGGGAAATCAGCCCCAGCATTTT.

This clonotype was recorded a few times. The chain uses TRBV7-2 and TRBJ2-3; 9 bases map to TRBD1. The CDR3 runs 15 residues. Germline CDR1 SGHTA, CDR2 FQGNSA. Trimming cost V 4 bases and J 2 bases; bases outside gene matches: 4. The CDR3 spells CASSWDRVNTDTQYF. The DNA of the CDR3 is TGTGCCAGCAGCTGGGACAGGGTAAACACAGATACGCAGTATTTT.

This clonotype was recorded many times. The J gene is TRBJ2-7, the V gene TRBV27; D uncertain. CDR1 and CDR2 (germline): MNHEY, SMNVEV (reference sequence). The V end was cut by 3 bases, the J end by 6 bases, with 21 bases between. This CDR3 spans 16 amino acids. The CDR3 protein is CASSLDGGRPASEQYF. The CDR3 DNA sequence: TGTGCCAGCAGTTTGGATGGTGGCCGACCGGCCTCCGAGCAGTACTTC.